The 14 T cell receptor beta chains presented below share a single source sample, sequenced in a study of regulatory T cells in long-lasting Graves disease. This sample's time point: persistent/refractory GD, antithyroid drugs over 5 years with positive TRAb. Researchers made the TCR library from RNA that was extracted from PBMCs. TCR beta libraries were built with iRepertoire HTBI primers and Arm-PCR of CDR3 regions. MiXCR was run by TCRdb on the multiplex PCR reads, yielding one entry per CDR3 protein. The table has 430,000 or so distinct CDR3 sequences, roughly 21% seen once; the top ten hold over 11%. The specimen was peripheral blood mononuclear cells (PBMCs), collected when the disease was refractory, from a patient treated with antithyroid drugs. All receptors derive from a female donor with Graves disease.

This clonotype has a handful of counts. The chain employs TRBV19 and TRBJ2-7; TRBD2 aligns across 8 bases. V shed 2 bases, J shed 2 bases, and the junction held 2 bases outside the gene matches. Germline V lookup: CDR1 LNHDA, CDR2 SQIVND (reference sequence). The CDR3 runs to 14 residues. The CDR3 DNA sequence: TGTGCCAGTAGTATACTAGCGGGCACCTACGAGCAGTACTTC. This translates into CASSILAGTYEQYF.

The rearrangement joins TRBV10-2 to TRBJ2-3; maybe TRBD2 (6 bases). Germline CDR1 is WSHSY and CDR2 is SAAADI. The CDR3 runs to 15 residues. Trimming took 9 bases from V and 1 from J, leaving 17 bases between them. This CDR3 is CASALQGGGTDTQYF. The CDR3 DNA sequence: TGCGCCAGTGCCCTCCAGGGAGGTGGCACAGATACGCAGTATTTT.

About this clonotype itself: A read error is possible here, since a much larger clone lies one base away. V is TRBV2 and J is TRBJ1-2; D might be TRBD1 (6 bases). Germline assignment: CDR1 SNHLY and CDR2 FYNNEI. CDR3 size: 16 residues. Trimming removed 4 bases at V and 0 bases at J, with 15 bases between. Here the CDR3 DNA reads TGTGCCAGCAGTGGTTCAGGACAGCTAGCTAACTATGGCTACACCTTC. This encodes CASSGSGQLANYGYTF.

This clonotype was observed a handful of times. The chain couples TRBV14 to TRBJ1-3; D remains unclear. CDR1 and CDR2 (germline): SGHDN, FVKESK. Trimming shortened V by 0 bases and J by 2 bases, and 8 bases separated the two germline ends. This CDR3 has 15 residues. CDR3 nucleotide sequence: TGTGCCAGCAGCCAAGATTTGGGCACTGGAAACACCATATATTTT. It specifies CASSQDLGTGNTIYF.

This clonotype was seen more than once but under ten times. The V and J genes are TRBV19 and TRBJ2-7; 9 nucleotides match TRBD1. The CDR3 has 15 residues. Per the germline V gene, CDR1 is LNHDA and CDR2 is SQIVND (reference sequence). J lost 0 bases, V lost 6 bases, and 6 bases had no gene match. The CDR3 sequence: CASSNTGGGSYEQYF. The CDR3 region has the DNA TGTGCCAGTAGCAATACAGGGGGCGGCTCCTACGAGCAGTACTTC. The full variable domain, completed using reference TRBV19 and TRBJ2-7, is DGGITQSPKYLFRKEGQNVTLSCEQNLNHDAMYWYRQDPGQGLRLIYYSQIVNDFQKGDIAEGYSVSREKKESFPLTVTSAQKNPTAFYLCASSNTGGGSYEQYFGPGTRLTVT.

The V gene is TRBV19, the J gene TRBJ2-6; D may be TRBD1 (6 bases). The CDR3 sequence is 15 residues long. CDR1 LNHDA and CDR2 SQIVND come from the germline V gene (reference sequence). The V end was cut by 6 bases, the J end by 1 base, with 10 bases between. CDR3 bases: TGTGCCAGTAGGTCAGGGGAGTCTGGGGCCAACGTCCTGACTTTC. It codes for CASRSGESGANVLTF.

This clonotype came up a few times. The V gene is TRBV9, the J gene TRBJ2-7, with D uncertain. With 0 bases removed from V and 0 bases from J, the gap between germline ends came to 7 bases. CDR3 length: 14 residues. Germline V gives CDR1 SGDLS, CDR2 YYNGEE. As DNA, the CDR3 is TGTGCCAGCAGCGTAGAGCCAAGCTCCTACGAGCAGTACTTC. It yields the protein CASSVEPSSYEQYF.

The rearrangement joins TRBV7-2 to TRBJ1-2; 11 nucleotides agree with TRBD1. Per the germline V gene, CDR1 is SGHTA and CDR2 is FQGNSA. The CDR3 has 16 residues. V trimming: 5 bases; J trimming: 4 bases; junction bases outside the gene matches: 9. Here the CDR3 DNA reads TGTGCCAGCAGCCCAGGAAGGGACAGGGGGTCCTATGGCTACACCTTC. Translating it yields CASSPGRDRGSYGYTF.

This clonotype appeared many times. This rearrangement joins TRBV28 to TRBJ2-5; 7 bases match TRBD2. The CDR3 consists of 15 residues. Trimming removed 6 bases from V and 3 bases from J; junction bases left unmatched: 10. CDR1 is MDHEN and CDR2 is SYDVKM in the germline V gene. The CDR3, as DNA: TGTGCCAGCAGCCCACTGGGGGGGGGAAAAGAGACCCAGTACTTC. Amino acids: CASSPLGGGKETQYF.

This clonotype showed up many times. The rearrangement uses TRBV7-2 and TRBJ1-1, with a weak D call TRBD1 (5 bases). V was clipped by 5 bases and J by 1 base, with 17 bases between them. The V gene's germline CDR1 is SGHTA and CDR2 FQGNSA. The CDR3 length is 16 residues. This CDR3 reads CASSPYPGKGNTEAFF. The CDR3 DNA reads TGTGCCAGCAGCCCCTATCCAGGGAAAGGGAACACTGAAGCTTTCTTT.

This clonotype was detected only a few times. The V and J genes are TRBV15 and TRBJ2-7, with D unresolved. The CDR3 totals 14 residues. V was clipped by 6 bases and J by 5 bases, with 17 bases between them. CDR1 is LNHNV, CDR2 YYDKDF, per germline (reference sequence). The CDR3, as DNA: TGTGCCACCAGTTTTTCTACCCCCGCTGACGAGCAGTACTTC. It yields the protein CATSFSTPADEQYF.

This clonotype has a count of ten or more. The rearrangement links TRBV28 to TRBJ1-5, with unresolved D. The germline CDR1 and CDR2 sequences are MDHEN and SYDVKM. Trimming pared 8 bases from V and 1 base from J, leaving 9 bases between. The CDR3 runs to 13 residues. The CDR3 loop reads CASCTMSNQPQHF. CDR3 DNA: TGTGCCAGCTGCACCATGAGCAATCAGCCCCAGCATTTT. Based on the CDR3 plus reference TRBV28 and TRBJ1-5, the full variable domain is DVKVTQSSRYLVKRTGEKVFLECVQDMDHENMFWYRQDPGLGLRLIYFSYDVKMKEKGDIPEGYSVSREKKERFSLILESASTNQTSMYLCASCTMSNQPQHFGDGTRLSIL.

The sample holds many counts of this clonotype. This sequence joins TRBV20-1 and TRBJ2-7; 10 bases map to TRBD1. V gave up 1 base and J gave up 3 bases; unmatched junction bases: 0. The CDR3 has 13 residues. Germline assignment: CDR1 DFQATT and CDR2 SNEGSKA (reference sequence). CDR3 in DNA: TGCAGTGCTAGAGGGGACAGGGGCTACGAGCAGTACTTC. This translates into CSARGDRGYEQYF.

This chain links TRBV5-1 with TRBJ2-3; D is unclear. Germline loops: CDR1 SGHRS, CDR2 YFSETQ. Trimming stripped 1 base from V and 2 bases from J, with 8 bases between. The CDR3 sequence is 14 residues long. CDR3 DNA sequence: TGCGCCAGCAGCTTGAGCCCCTACACAGATACGCAGTATTTT. This gives the protein CASSLSPYTDTQYF.